These 16 T cell receptor beta chains originate from one sample sequenced in a study of T cell clonality in common variable immunodeficiency (dated by TCRdb to the mid-2010s). Receptors were amplified or captured by the immunoSEQ multiplex PCR assay. Not all clones reach the TCRdb copy of this immuneACCESS table, which keeps in-frame sequences only. Checked studies attribute under half of the gap to unresolved V genes and leave the rest unexplained. This sample holds 35,000 to 50,000 clones in total, without any singletons. The ten largest clones add up to approximately 2% of the sample. Sequenced: peripheral blood mononuclear cells. The origin of the receptors is a person between 18 and 70 years old in good health.

Ten or more counts support this clone. The sequenced CDR3 bases are TGCAGTGTCTTGACTAGCGGTAGCACAGATACG. Its translation is CSVLTSGSTDT. The whole CDR3 protein is CSVLTSGSTDTQYF. The V gene is TRBV20-1, the J gene TRBJ2-3; 9 bases match TRBD2. The observed sequence ends 3 residues before the CDR3 terminus, with the missing tail filled in from the germline J gene. CDR3 length equals 14 residues. CDR1 and CDR2 from the germline V gene are DFQATT and SNEGSKA (reference sequence). V gave up 7 bases and J gave up 0 bases; unmatched junction bases: 5.

This clone came up many times. The CDR3 goes on 3 residues after the read ends, and that part is filled in from the germline J gene. V gene TRBV20-1 combines with J gene TRBJ1-2, with D possibly TRBD1 on 5 matching bases. In germline, CDR1 is DFQATT, CDR2 SNEGSKA (reference sequence). The CDR3 totals 11 residues. The germline V and J ends were trimmed by 6 bases and 7 bases, with 12 bases remaining between them. Partial CDR3 DNA: TGCAGTGCAAGGGGTATTGGTGGC. Its translation is CSARGIGG. The full CDR3 reads CSARGIGGYTF.

At least ten counts were recorded for this clone. The read stops 3 residues short of the end of the CDR3; the missing end is completed from the germline J gene. The V and J genes are TRBV7-9 and TRBJ2-2; 8 nucleotides align to TRBD1. V shed 5 bases and J 1 base; nucleotides not matched to a gene: 3. This CDR3 is 15 amino acids long. Per the germline V gene, CDR1 is SEHNR and CDR2 is FQNEAQ (reference sequence). CDR3 amino acids: CASSPGTGNTGELFF. Incomplete CDR3 DNA: TGTGCCAGCAGCCCCGGGACAGGGAACACCGGGGAG.

This clone has only a few counts. At one end the junction does not follow the germline gene, possibly because of a read error. The read ends 3 residues early relative to the CDR3; the germline J gene fills the gap. The chain is built from TRBV11-2 and TRBJ2-7, with D possibly TRBD1 on 5 matching bases. This CDR3 has 14 amino acids. CDR1 and CDR2 (germline): SGHAT, FQNNGV. This chain's CDR3 is CAGSPRQLPYEQYF. The CDR3 bases that were read are TGTGCCGGCAGCCCCCGACAGCTGCCCTACGAG.

This clone was seen repeatedly, ten times or more. The read halts 3 residues ahead of the CDR3 end, with the missing end drawn from the germline J gene. V usage is TRBV6-2 or TRBV6-3 and J usage is TRBJ1-1; 7 bases agree with TRBD1. Germline CDR1 is MNHEY and CDR2 is SVGEGT. With V trimmed by 2 bases and J by 0 bases, 9 bases remained unmatched. The CDR3 is made up of 17 amino acids. The covered CDR3 bases are TGTGCCAGCAGTTACCCCTCGACAGGGCTAATGAACACTGAA. Protein: CASSYPSTGLMNTE. The whole CDR3 sequence reads CASSYPSTGLMNTEAFF.

This clone was observed many times. The CDR3 end is not reached by the read, which stops 3 residues before it; the germline J gene fills it in. The chain couples TRBV20-1 to TRBJ2-1, with 13 nucleotides matching TRBD2. The CDR3 is 15 amino acids. Unmatched junction bases numbered 8, after V lost 5 bases and J lost 7 bases. CDR1 is DFQATT, CDR2 SNEGSKA, per germline (reference sequence). CDR3 bases read: TGCAGTGCTCACGGGGGGACTAGCGGGATGAATGAG. Amino acids: CSAHGGTSGMNE. The complete CDR3 reads CSAHGGTSGMNEQFF.

Many counts were recorded for this clone. With the read ending 3 residues before the CDR3 end, the germline J gene is used to fill in that end. The chain uses TRBV2 and TRBJ1-1; possibly TRBD1 for D (5 bases). Trimming removed 6 bases at V and 3 bases at J, with 11 bases between. The germline V gene has CDR1 SNHLY and CDR2 FYNNEI. The CDR3 covers 13 residues. The covered CDR3 bases are TGTGCCAGCAGAGGGGCAAGGGACACTGAA. This codes for CASRGARDTE. The whole CDR3 region reads CASRGARDTEAFF.

This clone was seen ten or more times. The read ends 3 residues shy of where the CDR3 ends; the end is completed using the germline J gene. The V and J genes are TRBV5-1 and TRBJ1-6; 7 positions match TRBD1. This CDR3 is 15 amino acids long. Germline V CDR1 and CDR2: SGHRS, YFSETQ. V was clipped by 4 bases and J by 7 bases; unmatched bases: 8. The sequenced CDR3 bases are TGCGCCAGCAGCCCCCGACAGGGTGGCAATTCACCC. Its translation: CASSPRQGGNSP. The whole CDR3 reads CASSPRQGGNSPLHF.

At least ten counts were recorded for this clone. The read terminates 3 residues ahead of where the CDR3 ends, so the germline J gene completes it. The J gene is TRBJ2-1, the V gene TRBV7-7; TRBD2 might be the D (5 bases). Germline V gives CDR1 SSHAT, CDR2 FNYEAQ (reference sequence). The CDR3 consists of 12 residues. V lost 5 bases and J 6 bases, leaving 8 bases between the germline ends. The part of the CDR3 DNA that was read is TGTGCCAGCAGCCCGGCGGGCAATGAG. Protein: CASSPAGNE. The CDR3 reads in full as CASSPAGNEQFF.

This clone showed up many times. The CDR3 extends 3 residues past the end of the read, so its final part is completed from the germline J gene. This rearrangement joins TRBV9 to TRBJ2-1; possibly TRBD1 for D (5 bases). Germline values: CDR1 SGDLS, CDR2 YYNGEE. V was trimmed by 6 bases and J by 0 bases, leaving 7 bases between them. The CDR3 length is 13 residues. The DNA read from the CDR3 is TGTGCCAGCACCGACAGCTCCTACAATGAG. This translates into CASTDSSYNE. The whole CDR3 sequence reads CASTDSSYNEQFF.

Details on this clone: The CDR3 end is not reached by the read, which stops 3 residues before it; the germline J gene fills it in. V and J are TRBV2 and TRBJ2-1; 13 positions match TRBD2. The CDR3 is 15 amino acids. In germline, CDR1 is SNHLY, CDR2 FYNNEI. V lost 7 bases and J lost 5; bases outside the gene matches: 5. The CDR3 DNA, read in part, is TGTGCCAGCACTCAACTAGCGGGAGGGCACAATGAG. This codes for CASTQLAGGHNE. The whole CDR3 region reads CASTQLAGGHNEQFF. The full variable domain, with the rest looked up from reference TRBV2 and TRBJ2-1, is EPEVTQTPSHQVTQMGQEVILRCVPISNHLYFYWYRQILGQKVEFLVSFYNNEISEKSEIFDDQFSVERPDGSNFTLKIRSTKLEDSAMYFCASTQLAGGHNEQFFGPGTRLTVL.

This clone was seen repeatedly, ten times or more. Incomplete CDR3 DNA: TGTGCCAGCAGCCAAGTCCGGGGTAGCACTGAA. Translating it yields CASSQVRGSTE. The whole CDR3 sequence is CASSQVRGSTEAFF. The chain combines TRBV14 with TRBJ1-1; D gene unclear. The CDR3 end falls 3 residues outside the read, so it is completed with the germline J gene. Trimming shortened V by 1 base and J by 4 bases, and 10 bases separated the two germline ends. The CDR3 runs 14 residues. Germline CDR1 reads SGHDN; CDR2 reads FVKESK. The full variable domain, with the rest looked up from reference TRBV14 and TRBJ1-1, is EAGVTQFPSHSVIEKGQTVTLRCDPISGHDNLYWYRRVMGKEIKFLLHFVKESKQDESGMPNNRFLAERTGGTYSTLKVQPAELEDSGVYFCASSQVRGSTEAFFGQGTRLTVV.

Many counts were recorded for this clone. Read sequence stops 3 residues before the CDR3 end, and the germline J gene provides the missing end. The V gene is TRBV5-1, the J gene TRBJ2-1; 12 bases are a match to TRBD2. J gave up 8 bases and V 1 base, and 7 bases lay outside the gene matches. This CDR3 region has 16 residues. Germline V CDR1 and CDR2: SGHRS, YFSETQ. Here the CDR3 reads CASSLLPSGGAYEQFF. The covered CDR3 bases are TGCGCCAGCAGCTTGCTGCCTAGCGGGGGGGCCTATGAG.

This clone was observed many times. The missing CDR3 end, 3 residues past where the read stops, is filled in from the germline J gene. The rearrangement uses TRBV30 and TRBJ1-2; D uncertain. The CDR3 length is 16 residues. The germline V gene encodes CDR1 GTSNPN and CDR2 SVGIG (reference sequence). Trimming took off 2 bases at V and 5 bases at J, with 21 bases between the two ends. Here the CDR3 reads CAWSRAGRRESYGYTF. CDR3 DNA, as far as it was read: TGTGCCTGGAGTCGCGCGGGCAGACGGGAGTCATATGGC.

This clone was counted at least ten times. The CDR3: CASSIEGRRNTEAFF. The CDR3 bases that were read are TGTGCCAGTAGTATAGAGGGCAGACGAAACACTGAA. The rearrangement uses TRBV19 and TRBJ1-1; D is uncertain. The CDR3 end is not reached by the read, which stops 3 residues before it; the germline J gene fills it in. V gave up 0 bases and J gave up 2 bases, with 10 bases separating them. The CDR3 sequence is 15 residues long. The germline CDR1 and CDR2 sequences are LNHDA and SQIVND (reference sequence).

This clone was seen many times. Read sequence stops 3 residues before the CDR3 end, and the germline J gene provides the missing end. This chain connects TRBV20-1 to TRBJ1-5; D is undetermined. Trimming shortened V by 1 base and J by 9 bases, and 16 bases separated the two germline ends. This CDR3 comprises 14 residues. Germline CDR1 and CDR2: DFQATT and SNEGSKA (reference sequence). Here the CDR3 reads CSARASTLSGPQHF. The covered CDR3 bases are TGCAGTGCTAGAGCCTCTACCCTTAGCGGGCCC.